This T cell receptor (beta chain) was sequenced for a study of OX40 agonist ivuxolimab in advanced cancers. The wider study: Patients' therapy was ivuxolimab, an antibody that acts as an agonist of OX40 (CD134). Study conclusions and caveats: Low normalized T-cell clonal expansion was also seen in some nonresponders.

Sequencing used immunoSEQ multiplex PCR; TCRdb keeps in-frame clones, though not all of them. This table has about 60,000 clones, approximately 86% appearing once. CDR3 size: 16 residues. Germline V lookup: CDR1 SGHAT, CDR2 FQNNGV. V shed 1 base and J shed 3 bases, with 16 bases lying between them. Researchers took blood at baseline, on cycle 4 day 1, and on cycle 7 day 1. Points on this clone: The target antigen is unknown.

The receptor was derived from an adult with an advanced solid tumor such as melanoma, head and neck, liver or kidney cancer. This sample comprised CD4+ or CD8+ T cells sorted from blood, obtained in a trial of the OX40 agonist ivuxolimab. The V and J genes are TRBV11-2 and TRBJ2-7; D unresolved. CDR3 nucleotide sequence: TGTGCCAGCAGCTTAGCCGCGGCCCAAGGAATCTACGAGCAGTACTTC. It is translated as CASSLAAAQGIYEQYF.